This record concerns one T cell receptor (beta chain) sequence. Assay: immunoSEQ multiplex PCR; the TCRdb copy retains only in-frame clones and omits some. The sample lists around 260,000 clones, approximately 80% occurring once. These data originate in a study of blood T cell repertoires in COVID-19. Trimming shortened V by 1 base and J by 8 bases, and 15 bases separated the two germline ends. The CDR3 length is 15 residues. Germline V CDR1 and CDR2: MNHNS, SASEGT. The material sequenced was peripheral blood. The chain joins TRBV6-1 to TRBJ2-1; tentative D call: TRBD1 (6 bases). This TCR came from a man aged 55 to 69 with acute or convalescent COVID-19. CDR3 in DNA: TGTGCCAGCAGTGAAGACGGACAGTGGGACGATGAGCAGTTCTTC. Residues: CASSEDGQWDDEQFF.